These 21 T cell receptor beta chains were all obtained from the same sample, sequenced in a study of shared clonotypes between healthy human individuals. CD45RO-negative cells were positively selected for CCR7, leaving out terminally differentiated effector memory CD45RA+ cells. TCRdb's table, derived via immunoSEQ multiplex PCR, lists solely in-frame clones and lacks some. The table records around 2,000,000 clones, approximately 95% of them present only once. The sequenced sample consisted of naive CD8+ T cells sorted from blood. These receptors originate from a man aged 18 to 29 in good health.

This chain joins TRBV9 and TRBJ1-2; weak D call: TRBD1 (5 bases). This CDR3 spans 14 amino acids. Germline loops: CDR1 SGDLS, CDR2 YYNGEE. V was pared by 3 bases and J by 1 base, with 10 bases between. In nucleotides, the CDR3 is TGTGCCAGCAGCGGGGACGGGGTTAACTATGGCTACACCTTC. Translation: CASSGDGVNYGYTF.

This clone has ten or more counts. V usage is TRBV30 and J usage is TRBJ2-6, with no clear D. V gave up 4 bases and J gave up 2 bases, with 6 bases separating them. Germline CDR1 and CDR2: GTSNPN and SVGIG (reference sequence). CDR3 length: 13 residues. CDR3 nucleotide sequence: TGTGCCTGGAATCGGGCTGGGGCCAACGTCCTGACTTTC. Translation gives CAWNRAGANVLTF. Based on the CDR3 plus reference TRBV30 and TRBJ2-6, the full variable domain is SQTIHQWPATLVQPVGSPLSLECTVEGTSNPNLYWYRQAAGRGLQLLFYSVGIGQISSEVPQNLSASRPQDRQFILSSKKLLLSDSGFYLCAWNRAGANVLTFGAGSRLTVL.

The V gene is TRBV4-2, the J gene TRBJ2-3; 7 positions agree with TRBD1. CDR3 length: 16 amino acids. Trimming at V came to 4 bases and at J to 4 bases, leaving 11 bases not matched to a gene. CDR1 LGHNA and CDR2 YNFKEQ come from the germline V gene. The CDR3 reads CASSLLPGQPPDTQYF. The DNA for the CDR3 is TGTGCCAGCAGCCTACTCCCGGGACAGCCTCCAGATACGCAGTATTTT.

The chain carries TRBV7-3 and TRBJ2-5, with TRBD2 matching 7 bases. This CDR3 is 15 amino acids long. Germline V lookup: CDR1 SGHTA, CDR2 FQGTGA. Trimming cost V 1 base and J 2 bases; bases outside gene matches: 4. The CDR3 DNA is TGTGCCAGCAGCTTAAACGGGGGAGGGCAAGAGACCCAGTACTTC. Protein: CASSLNGGGQETQYF.

This rearrangement joins TRBV6-5 to TRBJ2-7; D remains ambiguous. Trimming took 5 bases from V and 1 from J, leaving 12 bases between them. From germline, CDR1 is MNHEY and CDR2 SVGAGI. There are 14 residues in the CDR3. The chain's CDR3 is CASSPAAYSYEQYF. The CDR3 DNA reads TGTGCCAGCAGTCCCGCGGCGTATTCCTACGAGCAGTACTTC.

This rearrangement joins TRBV27 to TRBJ1-2; TRBD1 agrees at 8 bases. V was pared by 6 bases and J by 3 bases, with 6 bases of the junction left unmatched. The CDR3 is 14 amino acids. Germline values: CDR1 MNHEY, CDR2 SMNVEV (reference sequence). CDR3 protein: CASSMTGADYGYTF. DNA for the CDR3: TGTGCCAGCAGCATGACAGGGGCAGACTATGGCTACACCTTC.

The table lists this clone with a count of one. Other DNA sequences in the sample encode the same CDR3. The chain has TRBV13 and TRBJ2-5; 7 bases fit TRBD2. The germline V gene encodes CDR1 PRHDT and CDR2 FYEKMQ (reference sequence). The CDR3 runs 14 residues. Trimming removed 5 bases from V and 2 bases from J; junction bases left unmatched: 5. The CDR3 is CASSLRLAQETQYF. For the CDR3, the DNA is TGTGCCAGCAGCCTCAGACTAGCTCAAGAGACCCAGTACTTC.

The V and J genes are TRBV9 and TRBJ2-7; 7 bases fit TRBD2. This CDR3 is built from 13 residues. Trimming cost V 4 bases and J 7 bases; bases outside gene matches: 8. In germline, CDR1 is SGDLS, CDR2 YYNGEE. The CDR3 DNA sequence: TGTGCCAGCAGCTTGGGACCAGCGGGAGAGCAGTACTTC. This gives the protein CASSLGPAGEQYF.

The chain is built from TRBV27 and TRBJ2-7; 8 bases are a match to TRBD1. This CDR3 is 16 amino acids long. Germline CDR1 and CDR2: MNHEY and SMNVEV (reference sequence). V lost 3 bases and J lost 0; bases outside the gene matches: 7. The CDR3 DNA reads as TGTGCCAGCAGTTTCGGACAGGGAACCCCCTCCTACGAGCAGTACTTC. Amino acids: CASSFGQGTPSYEQYF.

V usage is TRBV6-5 and J usage is TRBJ2-3; TRBD2 is a possible D gene (7 bases). Trimming stripped 2 bases from V and 4 bases from J, with 13 bases between. This CDR3 contains 15 residues. The germline V gene has CDR1 MNHEY and CDR2 SVGAGI. For the CDR3, the DNA is TGTGCCAGCAGTTACCCTTGGGGGGGCCCAGATACGCAGTATTTT. Residues: CASSYPWGGPDTQYF.

V is TRBV10-2 and J is TRBJ2-7; D is uncertain. V was shortened by 3 bases and J by 3 bases, with 6 bases between the two germline ends. The CDR3 loop spans 12 amino acids. Germline V gene sequence: CDR1 WSHSY, CDR2 SAAADI. The CDR3 protein is CASSDDNYEQYF. DNA of the CDR3: TGCGCCAGCAGTGATGACAACTACGAGCAGTACTTC.

This clone was observed once. The chain carries TRBV5-5 and TRBJ1-2, with a possible D match to TRBD1 (6 bases). The ends were cut back, 2 bases at V and 4 bases at J, with 15 bases in the middle. From germline, CDR1 is SGHKS and CDR2 YYEKEE (reference sequence). The CDR3 has 15 residues. CDR3 DNA sequence: TGTGCCAGCAGCTTAATAACAGGGAATTTCTATGGCTACACCTTC. Translation: CASSLITGNFYGYTF.

The CDR3 coding sequence is TGTGCCAGCAGCTTGGACAGCCTCTCAAACGGGCAGTACTTC. Its translation: CASSLDSLSNGQYF. The chain recombines TRBV5-6 with TRBJ2-7; no firm D call. V was trimmed by 0 bases and J by 9 bases, leaving 16 bases between them. CDR3 length equals 14 residues. The germline gives CDR1 SGHDT, CDR2 YYEEEE.

Remarks on this clone: One end of the junction varies from germline; a read error may be responsible. The V gene is TRBV19, the J gene TRBJ1-2; 8 bases are shared with TRBD1. This CDR3 spans 13 amino acids. Per the germline V gene, CDR1 is LNHDA and CDR2 is SQIVND (reference sequence). CDR3 DNA sequence: TGTGCCAGTAGTATAGATCTGGACAGGGCTTTGAGCTTC. As protein: CASSIDLDRALSF. Full variable domain (missing parts from reference TRBV19 and TRBJ1-2): DGGITQSPKYLFRKEGQNVTLSCEQNLNHDAMYWYRQDPGQGLRLIYYSQIVNDFQKGDIAEGYSVSREKKESFPLTVTSAQKNPTAFYLCASSIDLDRALSFGSGTRLTVV.

The V and J genes are TRBV30 and TRBJ1-3; no clear D. The CDR3 is 16 amino acids. From germline, CDR1 is GTSNPN and CDR2 SVGIG (reference sequence). The germline V and J ends were trimmed by 3 bases and 5 bases, with 20 bases remaining between them. CDR3 sequence: CAWRGRPGEARNTIYF. The CDR3 DNA is TGTGCCTGGAGGGGCCGACCCGGCGAAGCAAGAAACACCATATATTTT.

This rearrangement joins TRBV2 to TRBJ1-5, with 7 bases aligning to TRBD1. Looked up from germline, CDR1 is SNHLY and CDR2 is FYNNEI. J was trimmed by 3 bases and V by 4 bases; bases with no gene match: 6. The CDR3 is 15 residues long. This CDR3 is CASSVEGAYNQPQHF. CDR3 coding DNA: TGTGCCAGCAGTGTGGAGGGGGCTTACAATCAGCCCCAGCATTTT.

The J gene is TRBJ1-1, the V gene TRBV19; perhaps TRBD1 as D (5 bases). CDR3 length: 14 residues. The V gene's germline CDR1 is LNHDA and CDR2 SQIVND (reference sequence). Trimming took 5 bases from V and 11 from J, leaving 21 bases between them. CDR3 DNA sequence: TGTGCCAGTAGTTTCCCGGGGCAGAGATGGGGGGCTTTCTTT. Protein product: CASSFPGQRWGAFF. The variable domain in full, completed from reference TRBV19 and TRBJ1-1, reads DGGITQSPKYLFRKEGQNVTLSCEQNLNHDAMYWYRQDPGQGLRLIYYSQIVNDFQKGDIAEGYSVSREKKESFPLTVTSAQKNPTAFYLCASSFPGQRWGAFFGQGTRLTVV.

The chain carries TRBV12-2 and TRBJ1-1; the DNA was not compared with TRBD1, the D call given in the table. TRBV12-2 is tagged as a pseudogene. The CDR3 sequence is 20 residues long. The CDR3 DNA is TGTGCAAGTCGCTCGGGGAGGGACAGGGGAAGGTTCTGTTTGAACACTGAAGCTTTCTTT. Protein: CASRSGRDRGRFCLNTEAFF.

V usage is TRBV5-1 and J usage is TRBJ2-7, with D perhaps TRBD1 or TRBD2 (5 bases each). The CDR3 is 15 amino acids. V dropped 4 bases and J dropped 0 bases, with 14 bases sitting between them. Germline-derived CDR1 and CDR2 are SGHRS and YFSETQ. The CDR3 loop is CASSPGPTPSYEQYF. The CDR3 bases are TGCGCCAGCAGCCCGGGACCCACTCCCTCCTACGAGCAGTACTTC.

V and J are TRBV28 and TRBJ2-1, with 10 positions matching TRBD2. Germline V gene lookup returns CDR1 MDHEN and CDR2 SYDVKM. CDR3 length: 15 residues. V shed 4 bases, J shed 8 bases, and the junction held 8 bases outside the gene matches. CDR3 in amino acids: CASSSLAGAIDEQFF. The CDR3 DNA follows: TGTGCCAGCAGTTCGCTAGCGGGGGCAATCGATGAGCAGTTCTTC. Full variable domain (missing parts from reference TRBV28 and TRBJ2-1): DVKVTQSSRYLVKRTGEKVFLECVQDMDHENMFWYRQDPGLGLRLIYFSYDVKMKEKGDIPEGYSVSREKKERFSLILESASTNQTSMYLCASSSLAGAIDEQFFGPGTRLTVL.

CDR3: CASSLEAYGYTF. For the CDR3, the DNA is TGTGCCAGCAGCTTGGAGGCTTATGGCTACACCTTC. The chain employs TRBV5-6 and TRBJ1-2; no reliable D call. This CDR3 has 12 amino acids. Germline V gene lookup returns CDR1 SGHDT and CDR2 YYEEEE. With 0 bases removed from V and 5 bases from J, the gap between germline ends came to 5 bases.